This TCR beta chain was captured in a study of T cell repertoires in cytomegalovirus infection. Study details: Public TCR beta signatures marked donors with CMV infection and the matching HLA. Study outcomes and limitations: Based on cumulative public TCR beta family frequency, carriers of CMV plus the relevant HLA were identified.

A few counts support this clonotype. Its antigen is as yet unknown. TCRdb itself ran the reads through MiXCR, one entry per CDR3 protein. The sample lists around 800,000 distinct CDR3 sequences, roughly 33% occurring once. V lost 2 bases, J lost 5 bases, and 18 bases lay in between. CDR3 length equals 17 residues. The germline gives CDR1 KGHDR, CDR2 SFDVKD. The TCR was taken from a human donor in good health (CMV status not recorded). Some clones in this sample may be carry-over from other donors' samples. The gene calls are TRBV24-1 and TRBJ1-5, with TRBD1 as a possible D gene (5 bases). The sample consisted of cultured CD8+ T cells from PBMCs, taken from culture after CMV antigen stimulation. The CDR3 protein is CATSDSDQGPSYQPQHF. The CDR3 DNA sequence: TGTGCCACCAGTGATTCCGACCAGGGCCCGAGTTATCAGCCCCAGCATTTT.